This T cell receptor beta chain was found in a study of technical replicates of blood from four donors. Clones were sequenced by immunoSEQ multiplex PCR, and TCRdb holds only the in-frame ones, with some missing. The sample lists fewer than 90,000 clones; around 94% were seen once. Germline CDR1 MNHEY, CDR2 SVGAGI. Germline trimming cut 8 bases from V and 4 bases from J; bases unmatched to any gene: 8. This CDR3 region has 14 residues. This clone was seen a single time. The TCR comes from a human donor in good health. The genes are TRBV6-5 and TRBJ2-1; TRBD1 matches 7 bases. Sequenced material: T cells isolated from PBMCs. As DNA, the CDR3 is TGTGCCAGCTCCACCGGGACAGCTTACAATGAGCAGTTCTTC. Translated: CASSTGTAYNEQFF.